The 20 T cell receptor beta chains below all came from one sample that was sequenced in a study of cytomegalovirus exposure and HLA in healthy donors. The PCR was carried out with 60 Vbeta primers and 13 Jbeta primers. The assay was immunoSEQ multiplex PCR, and TCRdb's table has in-frame clones only and misses some. The repertoire holds about 130,000 clones, with around 77% as singletons. The specimen sequenced was PBMCs. These receptors were collected from a male donor in good health and CMV-seropositive.

The rearrangement joins TRBV4-1 to TRBJ2-7; D is perhaps TRBD2 (5 bases). The CDR3 has 17 amino acids. V was clipped by 4 bases and J by 3 bases, with 22 bases between them. Germline CDR1 and CDR2: MGHRA and YSYEKL. The CDR3 DNA follows: TGCGCCAGCAGCCCTCAGATATCTAGCAGTTTAAACTACGAGCAGTACTTC. It encodes CASSPQISSSLNYEQYF.

The chain uses TRBV28 and TRBJ1-3, with 9 bases fitting TRBD1. Germline loops: CDR1 MDHEN, CDR2 SYDVKM. There are 14 residues in the CDR3. The J segment lost 8 bases and the V segment lost 2 bases, leaving 4 bases of the junction unmatched. The CDR3 here is CASSLTGGAYTIYF. The DNA of the CDR3 is TGTGCCAGCAGTTTAACAGGGGGCGCGTACACCATATATTTT.

This chain joins TRBV5-1 and TRBJ1-4, with 7 bases identical to TRBD1. Germline assignment: CDR1 SGHRS and CDR2 YFSETQ. With V trimmed by 2 bases and J by 5 bases, 3 bases remained unmatched. The CDR3 sequence is 14 residues long. CDR3: CASSFDRANEKLFF. CDR3 nucleotides: TGCGCCAGCAGCTTCGACAGGGCAAATGAAAAACTGTTTTTT.

The J gene is TRBJ1-1, the V gene TRBV25-1, with a weak D call TRBD1 (5 bases). This CDR3 comprises 12 residues. Trimming removed 3 bases at V and 11 bases at J, with 13 bases between. The germline V gene has CDR1 MGHDK and CDR2 SYGVNS. As DNA, the CDR3 is TGTGCCAGCAGTGAGGGGACCAGCGGGGCTTTCTTT. Protein product: CASSEGTSGAFF.

This clone was seen more than once but under ten times. The CDR3 protein is CASSSRGLDTEAFF. In nucleotides, the CDR3 is TGTGCCAGTAGTTCCAGGGGGCTCGACACTGAAGCTTTCTTT. This rearrangement joins TRBV19 to TRBJ1-1, with TRBD1 matching 8 bases. Trimming took 5 bases from V and 3 from J; bases not matched to a gene: 5. The CDR3 is made up of 14 amino acids. Germline CDR1 and CDR2: LNHDA and SQIVND (reference sequence).

This clone has just a few counts. Compared with germline, one end of the junction differs, possibly owing to a read error. The chain is built from TRBV10-3 and TRBJ1-6, with a possible D match to TRBD1 (5 bases). The CDR3 sequence is 13 residues long. Germline CDR1 and CDR2: ENHRY and SYGVKD. DNA of the CDR3: TGTGCCAGCAGTGAAGGGGAATCTTCACCCCTCCACTTT. It translates to CASSEGESSPLHF.

The gene calls are TRBV7-8 and TRBJ1-6; the match to TRBD1 covers 7 bases. The length of the CDR3 is 14 residues. Trimming took 4 bases from V and 6 from J; bases not matched to a gene: 3. CDR1 SGHVS and CDR2 FQNEAQ come from the germline V gene. CDR3 region: CASSYYRGNSPLHF. CDR3 in DNA: TGTGCCAGCAGCTACTACAGGGGTAATTCACCCCTCCACTTT.

The chain employs TRBV11-1 and TRBJ2-5; D may be TRBD2 (5 bases). Trimming removed 5 bases from V and 5 bases from J, with 6 bases in between. The CDR3 is 11 residues long. Germline V CDR1 and CDR2: SGHAT, FQDESV (reference sequence). The CDR3 here is CASSPGETQYF. In DNA form, the CDR3 reads TGTGCCAGCAGCCCGGGGGAGACCCAGTACTTC.

This clone appeared once. The chain recombines TRBV5-1 with TRBJ2-1; 10 bases match TRBD2. The CDR3 runs 15 residues. Trimming cost V 1 base and J 8 bases; bases outside gene matches: 6. The germline V gene encodes CDR1 SGHRS and CDR2 YFSETQ. DNA for the CDR3: TGCGCCAGCAGCTTGTTCCTAGCGGGAGAGGATGAGCAGTTCTTC. Its translation: CASSLFLAGEDEQFF.

The chain couples TRBV10-3 to TRBJ2-7; no firm D call. Germline V gene lookup returns CDR1 ENHRY and CDR2 SYGVKD. The V and J ends lost 3 bases and 0 bases respectively, with 9 bases between them. The CDR3 spans 14 residues. The CDR3 here is CAISDLRSSYEQYF. CDR3 sequence (DNA): TGTGCCATCAGTGACCTTAGGAGCTCCTACGAGCAGTACTTC.

This clone was counted a few times. This chain links TRBV15 with TRBJ2-3, with 8 bases identical to TRBD2. The junction had 11 bases not matched to a gene; V was cut back by 1 base and J by 2 bases. The CDR3 extends over 18 amino acids. The germline CDR1 and CDR2 sequences are LNHNV and YYDKDF (reference sequence). CDR3 bases: TGTGCCACCAGCAGAGTCCATGGGACTAGGCAATTCACAGATACGCAGTATTTT. Its translation is CATSRVHGTRQFTDTQYF.

This clone was counted once. The chain couples TRBV27 to TRBJ2-3, with 10 bases lining up with TRBD2. CDR1 MNHEY and CDR2 SMNVEV come from the germline V gene (reference sequence). This CDR3 has 16 amino acids. V dropped 2 bases and J dropped 4; count of bases not matched to a gene: 6. This CDR3 is CASSLGLAGVADTQYF. Written as DNA, the CDR3 is TGTGCCAGCAGTTTAGGGCTAGCGGGAGTCGCAGATACGCAGTATTTT.

This clone came up a few times. The chain has TRBV15 and TRBJ1-6; maybe TRBD1 (5 bases). From germline, CDR1 is LNHNV and CDR2 YYDKDF (reference sequence). V was shortened by 0 bases and J by 8 bases, with 8 bases between the two germline ends. This CDR3 spans 14 amino acids. CDR3 sequence: CATSREGAYSPLHF. CDR3 nucleotide sequence: TGTGCCACCAGCAGAGAAGGGGCGTATTCACCCCTCCACTTT.

The V and J genes are TRBV28 and TRBJ2-3; 7 bases fit TRBD1. CDR3 length equals 15 residues. The germline CDR1 and CDR2 sequences are MDHEN and SYDVKM. V dropped 6 bases and J dropped 1; count of bases not matched to a gene: 7. In DNA form, the CDR3 reads TGTGCCAGCAGCCCCACAGGGGCCGGCACAGATACGCAGTATTTT. It yields the protein CASSPTGAGTDTQYF.

The chain recombines TRBV1 with TRBJ1-1; the D call in the table, TRBD1, was not verified against the DNA. TRBV1 counts as a pseudogene. The CDR3 consists of 19 residues. CDR3 DNA: TGCACCAGCAGCCAAAGTCGATTCCGGGACAGCGGGTTAGGGCCTGAAGCTTTCTTT. As protein: CTSSQSRFRDSGLGPEAFF.

This clone was found a few times. The chain links TRBV25-1 to TRBJ2-1, with 8 bases fitting TRBD2. This CDR3 spans 16 amino acids. From germline, CDR1 is MGHDK and CDR2 SYGVNS. V gave up 4 bases and J gave up 0 bases; unmatched junction bases: 5. For the CDR3, the DNA is TGTGCCAGCAGTGGGTTTAGCGGGGCCTCCTACAATGAGCAGTTCTTC. This gives the protein CASSGFSGASYNEQFF. The complete variable domain, with remaining parts taken from reference TRBV25-1 and TRBJ2-1, reads EADIYQTPRYLVIGTGKKITLECSQTMGHDKMYWYQQDPGMELHLIHYSYGVNSTEKGDLSSESTVSRIRTEHFPLTLESARPSHTSQYLCASSGFSGASYNEQFFGPGTRLTVL.

The V gene is TRBV4-2, the J gene TRBJ1-2; D uncertain. Trimming removed 0 bases at V and 2 bases at J, with 16 bases between. CDR1 LGHNA and CDR2 YNFKEQ come from the germline V gene. This CDR3 is 17 amino acids long. The CDR3 sequence: CASSQEEGTPANYGYTF. The CDR3, as DNA: TGTGCCAGCAGCCAAGAGGAGGGTACCCCAGCAAACTATGGCTACACCTTC.

This rearrangement joins TRBV7-9 to TRBJ2-1; D not certain. Germline values: CDR1 SEHNR, CDR2 FQNEAQ (reference sequence). This CDR3 comprises 12 residues. Deletions cut 1 base from V and 12 bases from J, with 10 bases between. This CDR3 is CASSLGGSLQFF. The CDR3 DNA reads TGTGCCAGCAGCTTAGGAGGATCTTTGCAGTTCTTC.

The chain carries TRBV6-6 and TRBJ1-4, with TRBD1 matching over 8 bases. The V segment lost 8 bases and the J segment 7 bases; nucleotides outside the gene matches: 9. Per germline, CDR1 MNHNY and CDR2 SVGAGI (reference sequence). The CDR3 loop spans 14 amino acids. The CDR3 loop reads CASGTGRPGEKLFF. CDR3 nucleotides: TGTGCCAGCGGGACAGGACGTCCGGGTGAAAAACTGTTTTTT.

The gene calls are TRBV19 and TRBJ1-5; 8 nucleotides agree with TRBD1. CDR3 length: 16 amino acids. The germline gives CDR1 LNHDA, CDR2 SQIVND (reference sequence). Trimming at V came to 6 bases and at J to 3 bases, leaving 10 bases not matched to a gene. CDR3 in DNA: TGTGCCAGTAGACCACCCGACAGGGGCCTCAATCAGCCCCAGCATTTT. The encoded protein is CASRPPDRGLNQPQHF.